Below are 19 T cell receptor beta chains sequenced from a single sample in a study of early T cells in non-severe SARS-CoV-2 infection. TCRdb re-derived calls from the 5' RACE reads in MiXCR, one entry per CDR3 protein. The table records about 56,000 distinct CDR3 sequences, around 12% of them present only once. Sequencing was performed on whole blood. All receptors derive from an adult who was a healthcare worker with PCR-confirmed SARS-CoV-2 infection or an uninfected control (not recorded which).

This clonotype was recorded many times. The rearrangement joins TRBV7-8 to TRBJ2-7; 7 bases align to TRBD2. The germline CDR1 and CDR2 sequences are SGHVS and FQNEAQ. Trimming at V came to 1 base and at J to 4 bases, leaving 19 bases not matched to a gene. The CDR3 runs to 19 residues. The CDR3 here is CASSLGFDGRGTTIYEQYF. The CDR3, as DNA: TGTGCCAGCAGCTTAGGTTTTGACGGGCGCGGGACTACAATATACGAGCAGTACTTC.

This clonotype was picked up many times. The V gene is TRBV20-1, the J gene TRBJ2-5, with no clear D. Between the trimmed V and J ends, which lost 5 bases and 4 bases, there was a span of 14 bases. The germline V gene has CDR1 DFQATT and CDR2 SNEGSKA (reference sequence). The CDR3 extends over 13 amino acids. In nucleotides, the CDR3 is TGCAGTGCTGCGGCACAGACCTTAGAGACCCAGTACTTC. Its protein is CSAAAQTLETQYF.

This clonotype turned up a few times. This sequence joins TRBV30 and TRBJ2-2; 7 nucleotides match TRBD2. The CDR3 is 11 residues long. From germline, CDR1 is GTSNPN and CDR2 SVGIG (reference sequence). V shed 6 bases and J 6 bases; nucleotides not matched to a gene: 1. In nucleotides, the CDR3 is TGTGCCTGCCGGGGGGCCGGGGAGCTGTTTTTT. This encodes CACRGAGELFF.

This clonotype was counted at least ten times. V and J are TRBV29-1 and TRBJ1-3; D not certain. Trimming pared 4 bases from V and 4 bases from J, leaving 17 bases between. This CDR3 comprises 15 residues. The V gene's germline CDR1 is SQVTM and CDR2 ANQGSEA. The CDR3 here is CSVGFVGERGNTIYF. The CDR3 region has the DNA TGCAGCGTTGGTTTTGTCGGGGAGCGAGGAAACACCATATATTTT.

This clonotype showed up many times. The chain is built from TRBV20-1 and TRBJ1-2; 8 bases map to TRBD1. The germline V gene has CDR1 DFQATT and CDR2 SNEGSKA (reference sequence). The V gene end was trimmed by 8 bases and the J gene end by 2 bases; junction bases not matched to a gene: 7. The CDR3 extends over 13 amino acids. The chain's CDR3 is CSSWTGFNYGYTF. DNA of the CDR3: TGCAGTTCTTGGACAGGGTTCAACTATGGCTACACCTTC.

This clonotype has just a few counts. One junction end does not reproduce the germline sequence, and a read error may be involved. This chain connects TRBV10-2 to TRBJ2-1; the D gene is possibly TRBD2 (6 bases). This CDR3 spans 15 amino acids. Germline loops: CDR1 WSHSY, CDR2 SAAADI. CDR3 bases: TGCGCCAGCAGACCCTCGGCGGGGAGCTACAATGAGCGGTTCTTC. It encodes CASRPSAGSYNERFF.

This clonotype is labeled as medium-sized. The V call is TRBV28, the J call TRBJ2-5; D is undetermined. Trimming stripped 2 bases from V and 2 bases from J, with 0 bases between. Per germline, CDR1 MDHEN and CDR2 SYDVKM. This CDR3 region has 11 residues. For the CDR3, the DNA is TGTGCCAGCAGTTTACAAGAGACCCAGTACTTC. It codes for CASSLQETQYF.

This clonotype was counted ten times or more. The chain joins TRBV7-9 to TRBJ2-7; D possibly uses TRBD1 or TRBD2 (5 bases each). Germline V gives CDR1 SEHNR, CDR2 FQNEAQ (reference sequence). The CDR3 is 15 amino acids. Between the trimmed V and J ends, which lost 4 bases and 7 bases, there was a span of 20 bases. The CDR3 reads CASSYLDSLSGEQYF. The CDR3 DNA sequence: TGTGCCAGCAGCTATCTGGACTCCCTGTCAGGGGAGCAGTACTTC.

V is TRBV28 and J is TRBJ2-7, with D unresolved. Germline CDR1 MDHEN, CDR2 SYDVKM. This CDR3 contains 15 residues. Trimming left V 1 base short and J 3 bases short, with 13 bases between. CDR3 coding DNA: TGTGCCAGCAGTTTATCAGTCCTGGTGTACTACGAGCAGTACTTC. It is translated as CASSLSVLVYYEQYF.

This clonotype was seen repeatedly, ten times or more. V gene TRBV10-3 combines with J gene TRBJ2-6, with D possibly TRBD2 on 5 matching bases. This CDR3 is built from 15 residues. V was shortened by 2 bases and J by 0 bases, with 5 bases between the two germline ends. Germline lookup yields CDR1 ENHRY and CDR2 SYGVKD. The CDR3 region has the DNA TGTGCCATCAGTGAGGGAGGCTCTGGGGCCAACGTCCTGACTTTC. Its translation is CAISEGGSGANVLTF.

As for this clonotype: This may come from a read error, since a much larger clone is one base off. The chain has TRBV12-3 or TRBV12-4 and TRBJ1-5; D uncertain. CDR3 size: 13 residues. Trimming took off 6 bases at V and 8 bases at J, with 14 bases between the two ends. The CDR3 reads CASSSGGSKPQHF. In DNA, the CDR3 is TGTGCCAGCAGCTCCGGAGGGAGCAAGCCCCAGCATTTT.

V usage is TRBV29-1 and J usage is TRBJ2-1; TRBD2 aligns across 12 bases. The CDR3 spans 15 residues. Per germline, CDR1 SQVTM and CDR2 ANQGSEA. The V segment lost 5 bases and the J segment 5 bases; nucleotides outside the gene matches: 7. As DNA, the CDR3 is TGCAGCGTTTCGGGACTAGCGGGCCCCCACAATGAGCAGTTCTTC. It translates to CSVSGLAGPHNEQFF.

This clonotype was picked up many times. The chain has TRBV5-5 and TRBJ2-1; D may be TRBD1 (6 bases). Germline V CDR1 and CDR2: SGHKS, YYEKEE (reference sequence). V lost 4 bases to trimming and J lost 4 bases, with 18 bases between them. This CDR3 is 16 amino acids long. The CDR3 spells CASSTAQGTGYNEQFF. The CDR3 DNA sequence: TGTGCCAGCAGCACTGCACAGGGTACGGGGTACAATGAGCAGTTCTTC.

V gene TRBV7-9 combines with J gene TRBJ1-1; unclear D gene. CDR1 SEHNR and CDR2 FQNEAQ come from the germline V gene (reference sequence). V lost 0 bases to trimming and J lost 0 bases, with 14 bases between them. The CDR3 has 17 amino acids. CDR3 in amino acids: CASSLARGNSLNTEAFF. The CDR3, as DNA: TGTGCCAGCAGCTTAGCGCGCGGGAACAGCTTGAACACTGAAGCTTTCTTT.

Comments on this clonotype: Germline is not matched at one junction end, which may reflect a read error. The V call is TRBV11-3, the J call TRBJ1-1, with TRBD1 matching 9 bases. The germline V gene has CDR1 SGHNT and CDR2 YENEEA. The CDR3 extends over 14 amino acids. Written as DNA, the CDR3 is TGTCCCAGCAGCTTGACAGGGGGAAGCACTGAAGCTTTCTTT. The encoded protein is CPSSLTGGSTEAFF.

This clonotype has ten or more counts. This chain connects TRBV10-3 to TRBJ1-2; D call uncertain. The V and J ends lost 3 bases and 2 bases respectively, with 7 bases between them. This CDR3 spans 13 amino acids. In germline, CDR1 is ENHRY, CDR2 SYGVKD. CDR3 bases: TGTGCCATCAGTGAAGGACTAAACTATGGCTACACCTTC. Protein product: CAISEGLNYGYTF.

The chain has TRBV4-2 and TRBJ1-3; tentatively, D is TRBD1 (5 bases). The germline V and J ends were trimmed by 4 bases and 0 bases, with 28 bases remaining between them. Germline CDR1 and CDR2: LGHNA and YNFKEQ. The CDR3 extends over 21 amino acids. The CDR3 DNA sequence: TGTGCCAGCAGCCTGGGAATCCCGGGACGCAGCCCAATTAACTCTGGAAACACCATATATTTT. This encodes CASSLGIPGRSPINSGNTIYF.

The sample holds many counts of this clonotype. Here the CDR3 DNA reads TGCAGTGCTAGGCCCAGACTAGCGGTCTACGAGCAGTACTTC. Encoded protein: CSARPRLAVYEQYF. The chain uses TRBV20-1 and TRBJ2-7; TRBD2 agrees at 9 bases. The CDR3 runs to 14 residues. From germline, CDR1 is DFQATT and CDR2 SNEGSKA (reference sequence). Trimming cost V 3 bases and J 3 bases; bases outside gene matches: 6.

The table lists this clonotype with many counts. The chain has TRBV29-1 and TRBJ1-1, with a possible D match to TRBD1 (5 bases). V dropped 8 bases and J dropped 6 bases, with 19 bases sitting between them. The germline gives CDR1 SQVTM, CDR2 ANQGSEA. This CDR3 is 13 amino acids long. The CDR3 loop is CSILGAGLAEAFF. The CDR3 DNA follows: TGCAGCATACTCGGGGCGGGCTTGGCTGAAGCTTTCTTT.